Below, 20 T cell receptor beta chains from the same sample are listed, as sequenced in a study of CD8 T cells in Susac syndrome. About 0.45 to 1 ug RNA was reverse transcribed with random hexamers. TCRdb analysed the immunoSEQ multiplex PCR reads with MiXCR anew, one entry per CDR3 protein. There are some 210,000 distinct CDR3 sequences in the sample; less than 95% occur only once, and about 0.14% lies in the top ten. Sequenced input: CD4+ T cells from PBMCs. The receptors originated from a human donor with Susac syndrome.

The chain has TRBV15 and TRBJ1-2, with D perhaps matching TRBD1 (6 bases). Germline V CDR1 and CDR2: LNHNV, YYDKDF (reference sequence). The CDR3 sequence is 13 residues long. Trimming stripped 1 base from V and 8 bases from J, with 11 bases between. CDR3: CATSRVQGHGYTF. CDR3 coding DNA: TGTGCCACCAGCAGAGTGCAGGGACACGGCTACACCTTC.

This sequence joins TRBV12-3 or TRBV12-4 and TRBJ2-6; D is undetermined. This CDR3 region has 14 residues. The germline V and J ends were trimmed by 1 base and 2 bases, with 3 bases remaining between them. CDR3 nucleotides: TGTGCCAGCAGTTTAGGGACTGGGGCCAACGTCCTGACTTTC. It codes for CASSLGTGANVLTF.

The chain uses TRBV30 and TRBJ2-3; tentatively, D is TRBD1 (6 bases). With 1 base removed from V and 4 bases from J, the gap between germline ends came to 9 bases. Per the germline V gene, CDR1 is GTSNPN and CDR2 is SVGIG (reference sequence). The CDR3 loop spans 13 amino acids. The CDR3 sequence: CAWSGRGSDTQYF. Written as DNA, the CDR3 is TGTGCCTGGAGTGGAAGGGGGTCAGATACGCAGTATTTT.

CDR3 amino acids: CASSQGLAGGLYNEQFF. Here the CDR3 DNA reads TGTGCCAGCAGCCAAGGATTAGCGGGGGGACTATACAATGAGCAGTTCTTC. This chain links TRBV4-2 with TRBJ2-1; 10 positions agree with TRBD2. The CDR3 is 17 amino acids. Germline CDR1 LGHNA, CDR2 YNFKEQ. Trimming cost V 1 base and J 4 bases; bases outside gene matches: 7.

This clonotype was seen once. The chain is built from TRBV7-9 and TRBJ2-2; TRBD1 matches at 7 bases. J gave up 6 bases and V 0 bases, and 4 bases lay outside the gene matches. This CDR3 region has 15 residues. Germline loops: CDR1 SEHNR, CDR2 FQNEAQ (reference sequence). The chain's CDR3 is CASSLAGTAPGELFF. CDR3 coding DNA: TGTGCCAGCAGCTTAGCCGGGACAGCTCCCGGGGAGCTGTTTTTT.

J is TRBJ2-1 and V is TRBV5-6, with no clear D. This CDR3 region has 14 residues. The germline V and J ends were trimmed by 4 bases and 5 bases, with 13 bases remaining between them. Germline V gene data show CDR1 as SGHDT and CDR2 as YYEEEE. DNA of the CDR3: TGTGCCAGCAGCCTTATGGCACTAAACAATGAGCAGTTCTTC. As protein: CASSLMALNNEQFF.

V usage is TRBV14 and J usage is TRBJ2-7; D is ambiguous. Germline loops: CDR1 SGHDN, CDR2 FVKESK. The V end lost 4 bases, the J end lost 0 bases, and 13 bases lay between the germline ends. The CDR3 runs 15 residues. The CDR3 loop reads CASSRALKSSYEQYF. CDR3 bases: TGTGCCAGCAGCCGCGCACTGAAGAGCTCCTACGAGCAGTACTTC.

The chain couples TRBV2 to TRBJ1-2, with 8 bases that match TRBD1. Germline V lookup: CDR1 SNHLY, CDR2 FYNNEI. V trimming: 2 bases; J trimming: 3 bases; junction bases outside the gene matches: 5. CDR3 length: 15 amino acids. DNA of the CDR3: TGTGCCAGCAGTGAATGGGCAGGGGGCGACTATGGCTACACCTTC. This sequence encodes CASSEWAGGDYGYTF. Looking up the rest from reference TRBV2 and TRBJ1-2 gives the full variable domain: EPEVTQTPSHQVTQMGQEVILRCVPISNHLYFYWYRQILGQKVEFLVSFYNNEISEKSEIFDDQFSVERPDGSNFTLKIRSTKLEDSAMYFCASSEWAGGDYGYTFGSGTRLTVV.

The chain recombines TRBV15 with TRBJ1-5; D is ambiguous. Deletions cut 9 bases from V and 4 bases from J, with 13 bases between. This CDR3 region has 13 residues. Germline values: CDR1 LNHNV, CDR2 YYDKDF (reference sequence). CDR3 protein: CATTQEQNQPQHF. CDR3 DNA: TGTGCCACGACCCAGGAGCAGAATCAGCCCCAGCATTTT.

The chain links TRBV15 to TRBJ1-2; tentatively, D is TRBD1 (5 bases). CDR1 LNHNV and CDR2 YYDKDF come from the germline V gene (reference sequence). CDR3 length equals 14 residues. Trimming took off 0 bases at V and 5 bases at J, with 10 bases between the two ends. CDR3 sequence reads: CATSRDPQEYGYTF. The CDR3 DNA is TGTGCCACCAGCAGAGATCCACAGGAGTATGGCTACACCTTC.

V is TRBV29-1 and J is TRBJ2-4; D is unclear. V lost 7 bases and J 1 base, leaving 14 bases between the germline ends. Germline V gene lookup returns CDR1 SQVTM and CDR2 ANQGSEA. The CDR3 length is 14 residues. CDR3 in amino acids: CSAFIGVAKNIQYF. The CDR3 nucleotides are TGCAGCGCGTTTATTGGGGTGGCCAAAAACATTCAGTACTTC.

The CDR3 DNA reads TGTGCCAGCAGCTTAGAACGGACAGGAGAGCAGTTCTTC. Protein sequence: CASSLERTGEQFF. The rearrangement links TRBV7-2 to TRBJ2-1; 7 bases line up with TRBD1. J was trimmed by 10 bases and V by 1 base; bases with no gene match: 4. The germline V gene encodes CDR1 SGHTA and CDR2 FQGNSA. This CDR3 region has 13 residues. The entire variable domain, with the rest obtained from reference TRBV7-2 and TRBJ2-1, is as follows: GAGVSQSPSNKVTEKGKDVELRCDPISGHTALYWYRQSLGQGLEFLIYFQGNSAPDKSGLPSDRFSAERTGGSVSTLTIQRTQQEDSAVYLCASSLERTGEQFFGPGTRLTVL.

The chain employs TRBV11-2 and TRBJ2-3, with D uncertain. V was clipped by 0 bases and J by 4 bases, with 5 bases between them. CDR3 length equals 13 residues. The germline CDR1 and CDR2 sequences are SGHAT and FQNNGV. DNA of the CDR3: TGTGCCAGCAGCTTAGATCCTCCAGATACGCAGTATTTT. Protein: CASSLDPPDTQYF.

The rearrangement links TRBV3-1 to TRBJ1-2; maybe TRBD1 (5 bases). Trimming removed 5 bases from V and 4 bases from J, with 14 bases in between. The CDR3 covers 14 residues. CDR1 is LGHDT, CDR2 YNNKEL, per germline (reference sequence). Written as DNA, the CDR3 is TGTGCCAGCAGCGCTCGGGACGGTCTCTATGGCTACACCTTC. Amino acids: CASSARDGLYGYTF.

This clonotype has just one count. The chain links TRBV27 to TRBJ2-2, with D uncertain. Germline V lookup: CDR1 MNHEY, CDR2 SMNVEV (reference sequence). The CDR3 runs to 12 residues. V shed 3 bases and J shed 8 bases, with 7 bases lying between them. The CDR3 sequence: CASSFLSGELFF. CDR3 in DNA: TGTGCCAGCAGTTTCCTTTCGGGGGAGCTGTTTTTT.

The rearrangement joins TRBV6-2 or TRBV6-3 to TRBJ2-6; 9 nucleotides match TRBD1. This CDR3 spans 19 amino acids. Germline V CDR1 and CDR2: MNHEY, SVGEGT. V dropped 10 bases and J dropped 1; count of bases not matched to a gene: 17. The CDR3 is CAIYGVGTGTQSGANVLTF. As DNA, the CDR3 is TGTGCCATTTACGGGGTCGGGACAGGGACCCAATCTGGGGCCAACGTCCTGACTTTC.

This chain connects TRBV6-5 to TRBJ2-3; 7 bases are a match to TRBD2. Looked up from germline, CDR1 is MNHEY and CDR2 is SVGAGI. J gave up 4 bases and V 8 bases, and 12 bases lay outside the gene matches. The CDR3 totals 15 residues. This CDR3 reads CASGRREGGADTQYF. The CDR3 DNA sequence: TGTGCCAGCGGGCGAAGGGAGGGCGGCGCAGATACGCAGTATTTT.

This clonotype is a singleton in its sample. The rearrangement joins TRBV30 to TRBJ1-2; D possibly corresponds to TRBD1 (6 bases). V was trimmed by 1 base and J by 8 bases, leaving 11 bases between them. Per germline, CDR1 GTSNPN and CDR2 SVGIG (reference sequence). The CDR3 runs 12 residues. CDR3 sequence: CAWSDREEGYTF. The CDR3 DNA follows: TGTGCCTGGAGTGACAGGGAGGAGGGCTACACCTTC.

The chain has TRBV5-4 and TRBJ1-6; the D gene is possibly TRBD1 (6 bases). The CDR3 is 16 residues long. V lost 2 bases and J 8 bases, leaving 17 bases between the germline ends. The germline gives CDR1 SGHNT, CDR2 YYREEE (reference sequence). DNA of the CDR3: TGTGCCAGCAGCTTCAAGGGCAGGGGTCTCGATTCACCCCTCCACTTT. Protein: CASSFKGRGLDSPLHF. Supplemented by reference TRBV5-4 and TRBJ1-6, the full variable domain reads ETGVTQSPTHLIKTRGQQVTLRCSSQSGHNTVSWYQQALGQGPQFIFQYYREEENGRGNFPPRFSGLQFPNYSSELNVNALELDDSALYLCASSFKGRGLDSPLHFGNGTRLTVT.

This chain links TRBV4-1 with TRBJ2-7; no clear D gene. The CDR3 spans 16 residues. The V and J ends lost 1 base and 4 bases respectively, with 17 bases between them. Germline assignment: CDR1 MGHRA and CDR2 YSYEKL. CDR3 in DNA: TGCGCCAGCAGCCAAGTTCCAGATCCTATGACGTACGAGCAGTACTTC. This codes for CASSQVPDPMTYEQYF.